These 27 T cell receptor beta chains originate from one sample sequenced in a study of shared clonotypes between healthy human individuals. The repertoire was sequenced with immunoSEQ multiplex PCR; TCRdb's copy has only in-frame clones and lacks some. Of over a million clones in the sample, about 80% were seen once. The sequenced sample was memory CD4+ T cells from PBMCs. Stated subset: CD45RA-negative fraction. Receptors originate from a man between 18 and 29 years old in good health. Some clones in this sample may be carry-over from other donors' samples.

The J gene is TRBJ2-7, the V gene TRBV5-1; D possibly corresponds to TRBD2 (7 bases). The CDR3 sequence is 15 residues long. Germline CDR1 and CDR2: SGHRS and YFSETQ. Trimming took 6 bases from V and 5 from J, leaving 21 bases between them. CDR3 DNA sequence: TGCGCCAGCACCTGGGGAGGGGGACGATCCGACGAGCAGTACTTC. As protein: CASTWGGGRSDEQYF.

The chain recombines TRBV7-8 with TRBJ2-3; weak D call: TRBD2 (6 bases). This CDR3 is 16 amino acids long. Germline V gene sequence: CDR1 SGHVS, CDR2 FQNEAQ. Trimming cost V 1 base and J 4 bases, with 15 bases left between them. CDR3 in amino acids: CASSLVGLAGPDTQYF. DNA for the CDR3: TGTGCCAGCAGCTTAGTGGGACTCGCGGGCCCAGATACGCAGTATTTT.

The chain is built from TRBV27 and TRBJ1-2; a possible D gene is TRBD1 (5 bases). The germline gives CDR1 MNHEY, CDR2 SMNVEV (reference sequence). The V end was cut by 5 bases, the J end by 4 bases, with 17 bases between. CDR3 length: 15 amino acids. The CDR3 DNA follows: TGTGCCAGCAGTCTCGACAGACAGCCCTTCTATGGCTACACCTTC. Protein sequence: CASSLDRQPFYGYTF.

This clone was recorded a few times. This chain links TRBV19 with TRBJ1-3; D uncertain. CDR3 length: 15 residues. The germline gives CDR1 LNHDA, CDR2 SQIVND (reference sequence). Trimming stripped 3 bases from V and 2 bases from J, with 11 bases between. DNA of the CDR3: TGTGCCAGTAGTATGGGGTTCTTGGCTGGAAACACCATATATTTT. It encodes CASSMGFLAGNTIYF.

This chain joins TRBV5-6 and TRBJ2-7; maybe TRBD1 (5 bases). The CDR3 covers 12 residues. Trimming shortened V by 7 bases and J by 3 bases, and 11 bases separated the two germline ends. Germline V gives CDR1 SGHDT, CDR2 YYEEEE. The CDR3 nucleotides read TGTGCCAGCGGCGCAGGGCGCTACGAGCAGTACTTC. This encodes CASGAGRYEQYF.

This chain uses TRBV18 with TRBJ2-5; 9 bases are shared with TRBD1. The length of the CDR3 is 13 residues. V lost 9 bases, J lost 1 base, and 3 bases stayed unmatched. Germline-derived CDR1 and CDR2 are KGHSH and LQKENI. CDR3: CASRQGGQETQYF. CDR3 DNA: TGTGCCAGTCGACAGGGGGGCCAAGAGACCCAGTACTTC.

The gene calls are TRBV7-2 and TRBJ1-1, with TRBD1 as a possible D gene (5 bases). The CDR3 totals 14 residues. Germline values: CDR1 SGHTA, CDR2 FQGNSA. V was trimmed by 10 bases and J by 0 bases, leaving 15 bases between them. The CDR3 loop is CATIGGGMNTEAFF. In DNA, the CDR3 is TGTGCCACTATTGGCGGGGGGATGAACACTGAAGCTTTCTTT.

The V gene is TRBV4-1, the J gene TRBJ2-7; D is possibly TRBD2 (5 bases). This CDR3 is 16 amino acids long. The germline V gene encodes CDR1 MGHRA and CDR2 YSYEKL. V lost 0 bases and J lost 0, with 12 bases in between. The CDR3 region is CASSQELAGLSYEQYF. In DNA form, the CDR3 reads TGCGCCAGCAGCCAAGAACTTGCGGGTCTCTCCTACGAGCAGTACTTC.

V gene TRBV9 combines with J gene TRBJ2-5, with 16 bases identical to TRBD2. Looked up from germline, CDR1 is SGDLS and CDR2 is YYNGEE. Germline trimming cut 4 bases from V and 5 bases from J; bases unmatched to any gene: 2. CDR3 length: 15 amino acids. CDR3 sequence: CASSRGLAGGETQYF. As DNA, the CDR3 is TGTGCCAGCAGCCGGGGACTAGCGGGAGGGGAGACCCAGTACTTC.

This clone has a single count. This may be a read error, as it is one base from a much larger clone. The chain combines TRBV6-4 with TRBJ1-2, with 9 bases identical to TRBD1. This CDR3 spans 13 amino acids. Trimming took 6 bases from V and 4 from J; bases not matched to a gene: 3. Germline V lookup: CDR1 MRHNA, CDR2 SNTAGT. This chain's CDR3 is CASSPDRGYGYTF. CDR3 nucleotides: TGTGCCAGCAGCCCGGACAGGGGCTATGGCTACACCTTC.

The chain uses TRBV5-1 and TRBJ2-5, with D tentatively TRBD1 or TRBD2 (5 bases each). CDR1 and CDR2 (germline): SGHRS, YFSETQ. V lost 4 bases, J lost 2 bases, and 12 bases lay in between. The CDR3 runs 14 residues. The CDR3 DNA follows: TGCGCCAGCAGCGACCTGGGACCGCAAGAGACCCAGTACTTC. This encodes CASSDLGPQETQYF.

The chain couples TRBV4-1 to TRBJ2-1; weak D call: TRBD1 (5 bases). Germline values: CDR1 MGHRA, CDR2 YSYEKL. The CDR3 is 16 amino acids. Trimming took 4 bases from V and 0 from J, leaving 13 bases between them. CDR3 DNA sequence: TGCGCCAGCAGCCGGACCGACAGTAGCTCCTACAATGAGCAGTTCTTC. Protein sequence: CASSRTDSSSYNEQFF.

The rearrangement uses TRBV29-1 and TRBJ1-1; unclear D gene. V was cut by 4 bases and J by 0 bases, with 9 bases left in between. This CDR3 spans 13 amino acids. The germline CDR1 and CDR2 sequences are SQVTM and ANQGSEA. CDR3 residues: CSVVTSMNTEAFF. The CDR3 DNA follows: TGCAGCGTTGTAACGAGCATGAACACTGAAGCTTTCTTT.

The chain has TRBV6-1 and TRBJ2-7, with D perhaps assigned TRBD1 or TRBD2 (5 bases each). The CDR3 length is 14 residues. V dropped 10 bases and J dropped 5 bases, with 21 bases sitting between them. Germline CDR1 is MNHNS and CDR2 is SASEGT. The CDR3 is CATQTTRGTDEQYF. The CDR3 nucleotides read TGTGCCACCCAAACTACGAGGGGCACGGACGAGCAGTACTTC.

This clone was detected a few times. This chain connects TRBV27 to TRBJ1-2; possibly TRBD1 for D (6 bases). Trimming left V 1 base short and J 7 bases short, with 13 bases between. Germline-derived CDR1 and CDR2 are MNHEY and SMNVEV (reference sequence). The CDR3 sequence is 14 residues long. CDR3 nucleotide sequence: TGTGCCAGCAGTTTATTATCGGGGGCCTCTGGCTACACCTTC. Translating gives CASSLLSGASGYTF.

The genes are TRBV5-6 and TRBJ2-5, with D possibly called TRBD1 or TRBD2 (5 bases each). CDR1 and CDR2 from the germline V gene are SGHDT and YYEEEE. V was pared by 2 bases and J by 5 bases, with 16 bases between. This CDR3 has 15 residues. The CDR3 here is CASSFMGEYAETQYF. CDR3 nucleotides: TGTGCCAGCAGCTTTATGGGGGAGTACGCGGAGACCCAGTACTTC.

This clone was observed a single time. J is TRBJ2-3 and V is TRBV18; a possible D gene is TRBD2 (6 bases). This CDR3 comprises 16 residues. Germline CDR1 and CDR2: KGHSH and LQKENI. V lost 5 bases, J lost 2 bases, and 17 bases lay in between. CDR3: CASSTLGGFLTDTQYF. The CDR3, as DNA: TGTGCCAGCTCAACCCTGGGGGGATTCCTCACAGATACGCAGTATTTT.

Concerning this clone itself: The same CDR3 is also encoded by other DNA sequences in this sample. CDR3 bases: TGTGCCAGCAGCTCCACAGGAAACACCATATATTTT. It codes for CASSSTGNTIYF. This rearrangement joins TRBV7-9 to TRBJ1-3; D is unclear. The germline V gene encodes CDR1 SEHNR and CDR2 FQNEAQ (reference sequence). Trimming shortened V by 4 bases and J by 4 bases, and 5 bases separated the two germline ends. This CDR3 is built from 12 residues.

The sample holds a few counts of this clone. The chain is built from TRBV14 and TRBJ1-4; no clear D. V was cut by 0 bases and J by 11 bases, with 13 bases left in between. The CDR3 consists of 14 residues. Germline V gives CDR1 SGHDN, CDR2 FVKESK. CDR3 amino acids: CASSQEYGDGKLFF. The CDR3 DNA sequence: TGTGCCAGCAGCCAAGAATATGGCGACGGGAAACTGTTTTTT. Variable domain in full (rest from reference TRBV14 and TRBJ1-4): EAGVTQFPSHSVIEKGQTVTLRCDPISGHDNLYWYRRVMGKEIKFLLHFVKESKQDESGMPNNRFLAERTGGTYSTLKVQPAELEDSGVYFCASSQEYGDGKLFFGSGTQLSVL.

V gene TRBV5-1 combines with J gene TRBJ2-7; tentatively, D is TRBD1 (6 bases). The CDR3 runs 14 residues. Trimming stripped 5 bases from V and 3 bases from J, with 15 bases between. The germline V gene encodes CDR1 SGHRS and CDR2 YFSETQ. CDR3 DNA sequence: TGCGCCAGCAGACCCATGCAGGGGAACTACGAGCAGTACTTC. Its protein is CASRPMQGNYEQYF.

The CDR3 region is CASSRGILGGTDTQYF. CDR3 bases: TGTGCCAGCAGCCGGGGGATTTTGGGCGGAACAGATACGCAGTATTTT. The chain links TRBV5-5 to TRBJ2-3; D is possibly TRBD2 (6 bases). V was cut by 4 bases and J by 3 bases, with 18 bases left in between. The length of the CDR3 is 16 residues. Germline CDR1 SGHKS, CDR2 YYEKEE (reference sequence).

In its sample, this clone was seen once. The V call is TRBV5-1, the J call TRBJ2-5, with 9 bases matching TRBD2. The CDR3 covers 17 residues. CDR1 and CDR2 from the germline V gene are SGHRS and YFSETQ. The junction had 10 bases not matched to a gene; V was cut back by 3 bases and J by 1 base. Written as DNA, the CDR3 is TGCGCCAGCAGCTCGGGGGTGATAGCGGGGGTCCAAGAGACCCAGTACTTC. It is translated as CASSSGVIAGVQETQYF.

The chain has TRBV7-2 and TRBJ2-1; 9 nucleotides agree with TRBD2. CDR1 SGHTA and CDR2 FQGNSA come from the germline V gene. V dropped 1 base and J dropped 8; count of bases not matched to a gene: 9. The CDR3 has 16 amino acids. Here the CDR3 reads CASSLGYSSGADEQFF. In nucleotides, the CDR3 is TGTGCCAGCAGCTTAGGTTACTCTAGCGGGGCCGATGAGCAGTTCTTC.

This chain joins TRBV28 and TRBJ2-7; 9 bases line up with TRBD1. V gave up 5 bases and J gave up 10 bases; unmatched junction bases: 15. The length of the CDR3 is 15 residues. CDR1 and CDR2 from the germline V gene are MDHEN and SYDVKM. The CDR3 region is CASSPPGQGTWDQYF. The CDR3 DNA is TGTGCCAGCAGTCCCCCGGGACAGGGTACCTGGGATCAGTACTTC.

V usage is TRBV5-8 and J usage is TRBJ2-7; perhaps TRBD1 as D (6 bases). Trimming pared 1 base from V and 5 bases from J, leaving 10 bases between. CDR1 is SGHTS and CDR2 is YDEGEE in the germline V gene. The CDR3 is 13 residues long. CDR3 residues: CASSLFRGHEQYF. The CDR3 DNA reads TGTGCCAGCAGCTTGTTCAGGGGCCACGAGCAGTACTTC.

The DNA of the CDR3 is TGTGCCAGCATGGAGACTAGCGGGAATTCCTACAATGAGCAGTTCTTC. Its translation: CASMETSGNSYNEQFF. V gene TRBV7-9 combines with J gene TRBJ2-1; 11 nucleotides line up with TRBD2. The CDR3 runs to 16 residues. Germline lookup yields CDR1 SEHNR and CDR2 FQNEAQ (reference sequence). Germline trimming cut 7 bases from V and 1 base from J; bases unmatched to any gene: 6.

The chain employs TRBV7-3 and TRBJ2-1; 7 bases line up with TRBD1. The V and J ends lost 2 bases and 2 bases, in that order; junction bases with no gene match: 3. Germline lookup yields CDR1 SGHTA and CDR2 FQGTGA. This CDR3 is 15 amino acids long. For the CDR3, the DNA is TGTGCCAGCAGCTTATGGGGGACAGCCTACAATGAGCAGTTCTTC. As protein: CASSLWGTAYNEQFF. Full variable domain (rest looked up from reference TRBV7-3 and TRBJ2-1): GAGVSQTPSNKVTEKGKYVELRCDPISGHTALYWYRQSLGQGPEFLIYFQGTGAADDSGLPNDRFFAVRPEGSVSTLKIQRTERGDSAVYLCASSLWGTAYNEQFFGPGTRLTVL.